This T cell receptor (beta chain) is drawn from a study of vaccination effects on CD4 cells after COVID-19. Before sequencing, viral peptide pools were used by the ViraFEST assay to expand antigen-specific CD4+ T cells. Investigators separated out CD4+ T cells once more than nine days of culture had passed. Participants were vaccinated with two doses of either the BNT162b2 or mRNA-1273 vaccine. As regards this clone: Its matching antigen is unknown.

Here immunoSEQ multiplex PCR was the method, and the copy in TCRdb shows in-frame clones only, minus some. The repertoire holds 25,000 or so clones, with around 67% as singletons. Germline V CDR1 and CDR2: SNHLY, FYNNEI. The V end lost 0 bases, the J end lost 6 bases, and 10 bases lay between the germline ends. This CDR3 is built from 14 residues. The starting material was CD4+ T cells from PBMCs cultured with SARS-CoV-2 spike peptides, obtained after COVID-19 vaccination. This chain links TRBV2 with TRBJ2-3; D call uncertain. The origin of this receptor is a human donor who received a COVID-19 vaccine. CDR3 sequence (DNA): TGTGCCAGCAGTGAAGCGCACGGGCTCGATACGCAGTATTTT. Amino acids: CASSEAHGLDTQYF.